This T cell receptor (beta chain) was captured in a study of regulatory T cells in long-lasting Graves disease. The overall study: Antithyroid drugs had been given to newly diagnosed Graves' patients for under 3 months.

Sequencing libraries for TCR beta were prepared with iRepertoire HTBI primers and Arm-PCR of CDR3 regions. One entry per CDR3 protein, called by TCRdb with MiXCR from the multiplex PCR reads. The top ten hold 20% to 25% of the sample, which has about 420,000 distinct CDR3 sequences, less than 20% seen once. Points on this clonotype: Antigen specificity is unknown.

The time point was: newly diagnosed GD, antithyroid drugs for less than 3 months. PBMC RNA was the source of the TCR library. Notes on the study in general: Persistent disease samples used TRBV28, TRBJ1-2 and TRBJ2-5 preferentially.

The V gene's germline CDR1 is MDHEN and CDR2 SYDVKM. The CDR3 is made up of 17 amino acids. Trimming removed 4 bases from V and 0 bases from J, with 15 bases in between. These data were also filed under a second study, of T cells in Graves' hyperthyroidism and ophthalmopathy.

The source material was peripheral blood mononuclear cells (PBMCs), sampled at new diagnosis, from a patient treated with antithyroid drugs. The receptor was isolated from a woman aged 18 to 35 with Graves disease. The J gene is TRBJ2-2, the V gene TRBV28; the D call may be TRBD1 or TRBD2 (5 bases each). Written as DNA, the CDR3 is TGTGCCAGCAGTTGGGACCCGAGGGGACCGAACACCGGGGAGCTGTTTTTT. Protein sequence: CASSWDPRGPNTGELFF.